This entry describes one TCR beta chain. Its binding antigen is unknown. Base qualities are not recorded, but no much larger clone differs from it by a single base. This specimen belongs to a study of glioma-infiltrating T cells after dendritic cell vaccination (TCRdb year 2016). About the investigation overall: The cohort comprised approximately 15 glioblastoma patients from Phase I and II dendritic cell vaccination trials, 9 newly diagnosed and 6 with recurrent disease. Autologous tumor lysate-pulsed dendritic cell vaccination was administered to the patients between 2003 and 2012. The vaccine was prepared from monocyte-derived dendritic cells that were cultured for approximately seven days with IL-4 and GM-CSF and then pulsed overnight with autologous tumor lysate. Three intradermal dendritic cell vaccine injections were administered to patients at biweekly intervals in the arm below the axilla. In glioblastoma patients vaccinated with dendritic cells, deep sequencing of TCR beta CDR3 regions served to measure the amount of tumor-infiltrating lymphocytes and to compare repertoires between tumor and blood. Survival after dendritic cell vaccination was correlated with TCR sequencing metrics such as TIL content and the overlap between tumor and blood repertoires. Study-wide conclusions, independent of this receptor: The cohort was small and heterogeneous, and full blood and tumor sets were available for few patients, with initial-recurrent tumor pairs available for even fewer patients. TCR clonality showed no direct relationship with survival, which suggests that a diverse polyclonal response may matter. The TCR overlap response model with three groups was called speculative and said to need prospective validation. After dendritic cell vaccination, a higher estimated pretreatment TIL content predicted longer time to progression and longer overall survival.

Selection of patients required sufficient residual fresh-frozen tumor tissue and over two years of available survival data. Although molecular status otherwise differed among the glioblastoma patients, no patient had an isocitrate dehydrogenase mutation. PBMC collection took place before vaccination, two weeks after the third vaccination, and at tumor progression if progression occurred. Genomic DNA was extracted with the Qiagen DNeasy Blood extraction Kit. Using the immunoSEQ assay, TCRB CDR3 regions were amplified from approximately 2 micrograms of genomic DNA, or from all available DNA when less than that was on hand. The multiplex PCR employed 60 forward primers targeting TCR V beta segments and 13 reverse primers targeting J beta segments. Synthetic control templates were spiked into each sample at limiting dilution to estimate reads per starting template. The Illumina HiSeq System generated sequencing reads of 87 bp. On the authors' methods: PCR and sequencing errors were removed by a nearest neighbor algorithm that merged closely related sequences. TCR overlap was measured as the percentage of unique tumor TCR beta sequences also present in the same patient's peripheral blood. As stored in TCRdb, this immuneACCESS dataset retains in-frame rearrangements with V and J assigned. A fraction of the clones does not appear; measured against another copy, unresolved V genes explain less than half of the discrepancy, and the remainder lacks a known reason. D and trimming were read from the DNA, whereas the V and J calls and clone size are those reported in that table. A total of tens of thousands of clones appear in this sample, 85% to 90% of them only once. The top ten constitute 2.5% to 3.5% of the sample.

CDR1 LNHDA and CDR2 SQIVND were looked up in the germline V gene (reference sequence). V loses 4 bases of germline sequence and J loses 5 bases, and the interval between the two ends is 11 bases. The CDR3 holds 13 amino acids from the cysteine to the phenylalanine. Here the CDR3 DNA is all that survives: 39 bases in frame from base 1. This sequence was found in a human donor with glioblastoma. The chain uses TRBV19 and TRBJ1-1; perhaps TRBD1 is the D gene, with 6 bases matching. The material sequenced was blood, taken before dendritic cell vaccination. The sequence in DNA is TGTGCCAGTAGTACTGGAAGGGGGACTGAAGCTTTCTTT. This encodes CASSTGRGTEAFF.